The T cell receptor beta chain described here comes from a study of tumor-infiltrating lymphocytes in glioblastoma multiforme. The study's findings and limits: The T cells in this sample were not sorted into functional subsets.

A note on this clonotype: The antigen remains unidentified.

The CDR3 contains 14 residues. Germline CDR1 and CDR2: DFQATT and SNEGSKA (reference sequence). Multiple V-beta primers and a C-beta primer amplified TCRB from RNA. TCRB-specific cDNA synthesis used approximately 0.5 ug of total RNA. These TCRB libraries lack any described unique molecular identifiers. TCRdb re-analysed the multiplex PCR reads in MiXCR, keeping a single row per CDR3 protein. The data show some 13,000 distinct CDR3 sequences, with 64% seen just once and around 32% held by the top ten. The receptor was derived from a male donor with glioblastoma. Sequenced input: brain tumor tissue. V gene TRBV20-1 combines with J gene TRBJ2-5, with D possibly matching TRBD2 (5 bases). DNA of the CDR3: TGCAGAGTTAGAGATGCTAGCTCGTTAGAGACCCAGTACTTC. Amino acids: CRVRDASSLETQYF.